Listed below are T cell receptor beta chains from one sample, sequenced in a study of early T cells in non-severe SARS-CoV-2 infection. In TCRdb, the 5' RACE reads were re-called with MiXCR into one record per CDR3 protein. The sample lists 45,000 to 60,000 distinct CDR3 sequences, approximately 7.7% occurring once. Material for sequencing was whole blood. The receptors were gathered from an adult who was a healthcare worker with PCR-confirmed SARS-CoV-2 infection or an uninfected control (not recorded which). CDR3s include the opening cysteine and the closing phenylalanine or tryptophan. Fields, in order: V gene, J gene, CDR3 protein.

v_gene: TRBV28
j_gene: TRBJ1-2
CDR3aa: CASALRLYGYTF

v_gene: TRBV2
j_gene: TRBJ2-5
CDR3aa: CAGSGPPETQYF

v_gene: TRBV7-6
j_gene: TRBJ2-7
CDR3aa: CASSLGTGLTYEQYF

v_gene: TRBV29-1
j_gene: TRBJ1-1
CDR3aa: CSARQGLNTEAFF

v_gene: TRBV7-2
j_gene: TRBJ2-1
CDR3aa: CASSFLAGILYNEQFF

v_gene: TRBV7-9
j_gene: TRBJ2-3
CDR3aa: CASSKAGTPDTQYF

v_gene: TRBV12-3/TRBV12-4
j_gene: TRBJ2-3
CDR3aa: CASALGGRNGGDTQYF

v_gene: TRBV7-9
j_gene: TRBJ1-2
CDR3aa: CASSQERYGYTF

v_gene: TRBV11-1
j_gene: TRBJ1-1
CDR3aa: CASSPGRLGEAFF

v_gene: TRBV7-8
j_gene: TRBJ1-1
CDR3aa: CASSRDREREAFF

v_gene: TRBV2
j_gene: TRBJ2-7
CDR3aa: CASSGQGGGEQYF

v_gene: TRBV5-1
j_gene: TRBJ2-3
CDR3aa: CASSTGASSGTDTQYF